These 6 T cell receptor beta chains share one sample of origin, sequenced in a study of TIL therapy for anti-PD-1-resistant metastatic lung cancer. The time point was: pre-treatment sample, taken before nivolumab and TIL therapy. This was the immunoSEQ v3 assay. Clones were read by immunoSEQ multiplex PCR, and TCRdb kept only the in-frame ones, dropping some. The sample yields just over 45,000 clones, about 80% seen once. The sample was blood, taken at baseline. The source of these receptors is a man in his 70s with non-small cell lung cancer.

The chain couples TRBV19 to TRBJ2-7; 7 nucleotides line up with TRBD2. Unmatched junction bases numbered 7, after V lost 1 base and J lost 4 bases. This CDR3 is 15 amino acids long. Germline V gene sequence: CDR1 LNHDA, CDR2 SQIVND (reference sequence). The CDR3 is CASSIGGGTLYEQYF. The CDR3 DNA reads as TGTGCCAGTAGTATAGGCGGGGGAACCCTTTACGAGCAGTACTTC.

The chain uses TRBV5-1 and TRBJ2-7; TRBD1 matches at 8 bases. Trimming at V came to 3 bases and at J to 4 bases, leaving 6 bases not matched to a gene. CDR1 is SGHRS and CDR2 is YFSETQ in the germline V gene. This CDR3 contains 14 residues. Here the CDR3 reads CASSSTGDNYEQYF. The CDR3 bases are TGCGCCAGCAGCTCGACAGGGGACAATTACGAGCAGTACTTC.

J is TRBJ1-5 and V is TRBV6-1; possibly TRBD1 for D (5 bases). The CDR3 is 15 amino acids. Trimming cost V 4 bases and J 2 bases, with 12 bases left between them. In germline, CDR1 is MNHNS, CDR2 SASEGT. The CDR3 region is CASSAGTPGNQPQHF. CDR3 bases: TGTGCCAGCAGTGCCGGGACCCCCGGCAATCAGCCCCAGCATTTT.

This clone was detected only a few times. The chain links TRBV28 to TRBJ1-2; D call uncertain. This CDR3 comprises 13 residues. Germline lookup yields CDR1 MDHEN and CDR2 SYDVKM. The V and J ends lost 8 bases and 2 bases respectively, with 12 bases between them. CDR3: CASWSGPNYGYTF. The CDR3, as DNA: TGTGCCAGCTGGTCCGGTCCCAACTATGGCTACACCTTC.

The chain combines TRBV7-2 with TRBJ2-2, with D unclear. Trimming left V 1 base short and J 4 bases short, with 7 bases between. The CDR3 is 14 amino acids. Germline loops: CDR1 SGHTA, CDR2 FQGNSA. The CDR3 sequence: CASSLVGSTGELFF. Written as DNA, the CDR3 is TGTGCCAGCAGCTTAGTAGGCAGCACCGGGGAGCTGTTTTTT.

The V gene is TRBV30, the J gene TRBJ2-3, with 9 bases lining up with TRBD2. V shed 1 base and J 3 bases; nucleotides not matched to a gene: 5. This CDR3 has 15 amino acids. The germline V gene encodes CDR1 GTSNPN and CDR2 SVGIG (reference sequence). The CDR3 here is CAWSGAGGITDTQYF. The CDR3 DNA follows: TGTGCCTGGAGTGGAGCGGGAGGAATAACAGATACGCAGTATTTT.